A single T cell receptor beta chain is shown here with its context. Terminally differentiated effector memory CD45RA+ cells were left out of the naive CD8 fraction, which was CD45RO-negative and positively selected for CCR7. This specimen comes from a study of shared clonotypes between healthy human individuals. Study summary: Three men and a couple of women, aged 18 to 49, were donors.

Libraries were prepared by immunoSEQ multiplex PCR; TCRdb keeps only in-frame clonotypes and omits some of them. The sample records just over 2,000,000 clones, roughly 95% being singletons. The CDR3 has 15 amino acids. V lost 2 bases and J 7 bases, leaving 15 bases between the germline ends. From germline, CDR1 is SGHRS and CDR2 YFSETQ. This chain connects TRBV5-1 to TRBJ2-2, with D perhaps being TRBD1 or TRBD2 (6 bases each). The clonotype originates from a man between 18 and 29 years old in good health. Sample: naive CD8+ T cells sorted from blood. The CDR3 loop is CASSFLPGEVGELFF. CDR3 DNA sequence: TGCGCCAGCAGCTTCCTGCCAGGGGAGGTCGGGGAGCTGTTTTTT.